The count of the clone carrying this TCR beta chain is one. During active infection, Seattle patients enrolled and were then monitored through disease. Source study methods: Estimated nucleated cell counts came from reference gene primer amplification. Data came from immunoSEQ multiplex PCR; TCRdb stores just in-frame clones and leaves some out. Clone size and V and J calls were adopted from that table, with D and trimming inferred from the DNA. The sample consists of roughly 200,000 clones, roughly 77% of them appearing once. This record belongs to a study of blood T cell repertoires in COVID-19. About the study: Samples of COVID-19 (acute and convalescent) were obtained from the United States, Italy and Spain. Sample material is recorded as cDNA or gDNA derived from T cells, B-cell-depleted T cells, or PBMCs.

Trimming took 5 bases from V and 2 from J; bases not matched to a gene: 6. This CDR3 region has 16 residues. From germline, CDR1 is LGHNT and CDR2 FRNRAP. This TCR was recovered from a woman in her 40s with COVID-19, enrolled during active disease. The chain employs TRBV12-5 and TRBJ1-5, with 10 bases matching TRBD1. Sequenced sample: peripheral blood. CDR3 coding DNA: TGTGCTAGTGGTCGGGACAGGGGAGGCGGCAATCAGCCCCAGCATTTT. Translation gives CASGRDRGGGNQPQHF.